This T cell receptor (beta chain) is drawn from a study of CD8 T cells in Susac syndrome. Included as multiple sclerosis controls were treatment-naive patients who had stable or active relapsing-remitting disease. The RNA, about 0.45 to 1 ug, was put through reverse transcription using random hexamers. Each CDR3 protein is one row after TCRdb ran MiXCR on the immunoSEQ multiplex PCR reads. Seen here are some 63,000 distinct CDR3 sequences, about 94% observed once, and the top ten hold 0.45% to 0.65%. This CDR3 comprises 15 residues. The germline V and J ends were trimmed by 1 base and 3 bases, with 12 bases remaining between them. The germline CDR1 and CDR2 sequences are SGDLS and YYNGEE.

Sequencing was carried out using CD8+ T cells from PBMCs. The origin of this receptor is a human donor with multiple sclerosis. The rearrangement links TRBV9 to TRBJ2-3, with D maybe TRBD1 (6 bases). CDR3 in DNA: TGTGCCAGCAGCGTATCCGGGACAACGACAGATACGCAGTATTTT. It yields the protein CASSVSGTTTDTQYF. Full variable domain (remainder filled in from reference TRBV9 and TRBJ2-3): DSGVTQTPKHLITATGQRVTLRCSPRSGDLSVYWYQQSLDQGLQFLIQYYNGEERAKGNILERFSAQQFPDLHSELNLSSLELGDSALYFCASSVSGTTTDTQYFGPGTRLTVL.